The 25 T cell receptor beta chains listed next were all sequenced from one sample in a study of T-cell reconstitution after alpha-beta-depleted transplantation in children (TCRdb year 2016). This specimen's treatment or condition label, per the study, means: allogeneic hematopoietic cell transplantation with graft depleted of TCRalphabeta T cells and CD19 B cells. Library method: PCR. The listed sequencing device is Illumina HiSeq 2500. TCR library preparation used molecular barcoding, with unique molecular identifiers applied to normalize quantification of the TCRbeta repertoire. TCRdb passed the public sequencing reads through fastp at Q25 and MiXCR, retaining productive beta sequences. Every entry covers one CDR3 protein and lists the most common genes and DNA from its rows. The sample table lists about 440,000 distinct CDR3 sequences, 43% of them with a count of one. Around 29% of the sample is held by the ten biggest clonotypes.

Sequenced material: PBMCs, taken before TCRalphabeta/CD19-depleted stem cell transplant. The receptors come from a girl aged 2 to 9 with aplastic anemia, due to receive a stem cell transplant.

The CDR3 protein is CASSVDGGALQPQHF. Written as DNA, the CDR3 is TGTGCCAGCAGCGTAGACGGAGGGGCTCTTCAGCCCCAGCATTTT. V and J are TRBV9 and TRBJ1-5; possibly TRBD1 for D (5 bases). The V gene lost 0 bases and the J gene lost 6 bases, with 13 bases spanning the gap. CDR1 and CDR2 (germline): SGDLS, YYNGEE. This CDR3 has 15 residues.

The chain uses TRBV10-3 and TRBJ1-6; D remains unclear. The CDR3 consists of 15 residues. The germline V gene has CDR1 ENHRY and CDR2 SYGVKD. The V gene lost 2 bases and the J gene lost 3 bases, with 8 bases spanning the gap. In nucleotides, the CDR3 is TGTGCCATCAGTGAGGAGGGAAGCTATAATTCACCCCTCCACTTT. As protein: CAISEEGSYNSPLHF.

CDR3 DNA: TGTGCCACCAGCAGAGGAACGACTAGCGGGGGAACAGATACGCAGTATTTT. It codes for CATSRGTTSGGTDTQYF. The chain combines TRBV15 with TRBJ2-3; 12 bases match TRBD2. Per germline, CDR1 LNHNV and CDR2 YYDKDF (reference sequence). Trimming took 1 base from V and 3 from J; bases not matched to a gene: 5. The length of the CDR3 is 17 residues.

The rearrangement uses TRBV5-1 and TRBJ2-2; D gene unclear. The CDR3 sequence is 17 residues long. Between the trimmed V and J ends, which lost 7 bases and 0 bases, there was a span of 19 bases. The V gene's germline CDR1 is SGHRS and CDR2 YFSETQ. The CDR3 loop reads CASGPGVGFPNTGELFF. For the CDR3, the DNA is TGCGCCAGCGGGCCTGGGGTCGGGTTCCCGAACACCGGGGAGCTGTTTTTT.

This clonotype was counted ten times or more. CDR3 region: CASSLDRGVDQPQHF. The CDR3 DNA is TGTGCCAGCAGTTTAGACAGGGGTGTTGATCAGCCCCAGCATTTT. The rearrangement uses TRBV12-3 or TRBV12-4 and TRBJ1-5; 7 positions agree with TRBD1. The V and J ends lost 1 base and 5 bases, in that order; junction bases with no gene match: 5. The CDR3 covers 15 residues.

This clonotype has a handful of counts. V is TRBV6-2 or TRBV6-3 and J is TRBJ2-6; TRBD1 matches at 9 bases. The CDR3 loop spans 21 amino acids. After removal of 0 bases from V and 1 base from J, the junction contained 13 bases not matched to a gene. Germline assignment: CDR1 MNHEY and CDR2 SVGEGT. The CDR3 here is CASSYSPSLWGQGSGANVLTF. In nucleotides, the CDR3 is TGTGCCAGCAGTTACTCCCCCTCCTTGTGGGGACAGGGATCTGGGGCCAACGTCCTGACTTTC.

A word on this clonotype: A much larger clonotype is one base distant, so this may be a read error. The chain uses TRBV20-1 and TRBJ2-7, with TRBD1 as a possible D gene (5 bases). Trimming removed 1 base from V and 7 bases from J, with 11 bases in between. CDR3 length equals 12 residues. Germline V gene sequence: CDR1 DFQATT, CDR2 SNEGSKA (reference sequence). The CDR3 is CSARVGLREQYF. CDR3 DNA: TGCAGTGCTAGAGTGGGGCTGCGGGAGCAGTACTTC.

The chain links TRBV11-2 to TRBJ2-7, with TRBD2 identical over 8 bases. Germline CDR1 and CDR2: SGHAT and FQNNGV. The V gene end was trimmed by 4 bases and the J gene end by 2 bases; junction bases not matched to a gene: 16. The CDR3 has 18 amino acids. In nucleotides, the CDR3 is TGTGCCAGCAGCTCCCCTTTAGGGCTAGCGGGCGCGGCCTACGAGCAGTACTTC. Translating gives CASSSPLGLAGAAYEQYF.

The gene calls are TRBV4-1 and TRBJ2-5; D not certain. V was trimmed by 1 base and J by 5 bases, leaving 11 bases between them. The CDR3 extends over 14 amino acids. Germline lookup yields CDR1 MGHRA and CDR2 YSYEKL. In DNA form, the CDR3 reads TGCGCCAGCAGCCAAGTTGGTCCTCCGGAGACCCAGTACTTC. Encoded protein: CASSQVGPPETQYF.

The chain uses TRBV7-9 and TRBJ1-3; D is unresolved. The CDR3 totals 15 residues. V dropped 3 bases and J dropped 0 bases, with 9 bases sitting between them. Germline CDR1 and CDR2: SEHNR and FQNEAQ (reference sequence). The CDR3 DNA reads as TGTGCCAGCAGCTTCTCACCCGTCTCTGGAAACACCATATATTTT. Its protein is CASSFSPVSGNTIYF.

This chain joins TRBV20-1 and TRBJ2-7; weak D call: TRBD2 (7 bases). In germline, CDR1 is DFQATT, CDR2 SNEGSKA (reference sequence). Trimming stripped 2 bases from V and 6 bases from J, with 17 bases between. This CDR3 comprises 14 residues. CDR3 nucleotides: TGCAGTGCTAGACCAGGACTAGGAGGGGGCGAGCAGTACTTC. It specifies CSARPGLGGGEQYF.

This clonotype was counted at least ten times. The rearrangement joins TRBV6-1 to TRBJ1-3; D is uncertain. CDR1 is MNHNS and CDR2 is SASEGT in the germline V gene. The V end was cut by 2 bases, the J end by 2 bases, with 13 bases between. The CDR3 loop spans 16 amino acids. The DNA of the CDR3 is TGTGCCAGCAGTGAATCGACACCGGGAGCTGGAAACACCATATATTTT. Translated, it gives CASSESTPGAGNTIYF.

In its sample, this clonotype was seen many times. This chain links TRBV15 with TRBJ2-1, with D perhaps being TRBD1 or TRBD2 (8 bases each). V was clipped by 0 bases and J by 2 bases, with 14 bases between them. Germline CDR1 is LNHNV and CDR2 is YYDKDF (reference sequence). CDR3 size: 17 residues. Here the CDR3 reads CATSRDTGGLAYNEQFF. The CDR3 region has the DNA TGTGCCACCAGCAGAGATACAGGGGGACTAGCCTACAATGAGCAGTTCTTC.

The V gene is TRBV3-1, the J gene TRBJ2-3; weak D call: TRBD1 (6 bases). V was clipped by 0 bases and J by 5 bases, with 15 bases between them. Germline CDR1 and CDR2: LGHDT and YNNKEL (reference sequence). The CDR3 length is 16 residues. CDR3 coding DNA: TGTGCCAGCAGCCAAGATCCGGCTAGGGGGAGAGATACGCAGTATTTT. It codes for CASSQDPARGRDTQYF.

V and J are TRBV5-5 and TRBJ1-2; 7 positions match TRBD1. Germline V gives CDR1 SGHKS, CDR2 YYEKEE (reference sequence). This CDR3 spans 16 amino acids. The V and J ends lost 0 bases and 4 bases, in that order; junction bases with no gene match: 9. For the CDR3, the DNA is TGTGCCAGCAGCTTGGGACCCCAGACAGGGAGCTATGGCTACACCTTC. It yields the protein CASSLGPQTGSYGYTF. Using reference TRBV5-5 and TRBJ1-2 for the parts outside the CDR3, the full variable domain is DAGVTQSPTHLIKTRGQQVTLRCSPISGHKSVSWYQQVLGQGPQFIFQYYEKEERGRGNFPDRFSARQFPNYSSELNVNALLLGDSALYLCASSLGPQTGSYGYTFGSGTRLTVV.

The chain links TRBV20-1 to TRBJ2-7; 11 bases line up with TRBD2. J gave up 5 bases and V 0 bases, and 3 bases lay outside the gene matches. The germline gives CDR1 DFQATT, CDR2 SNEGSKA (reference sequence). The CDR3 consists of 14 residues. CDR3 amino acids: CSARDSTSGNEQYF. CDR3 coding DNA: TGCAGTGCTAGAGATTCGACTAGCGGGAACGAGCAGTACTTC.

The V call is TRBV5-1, the J call TRBJ2-2, with 15 nucleotides matching TRBD2. CDR3 length equals 18 residues. In germline, CDR1 is SGHRS, CDR2 YFSETQ. V lost 4 bases and J lost 7; bases outside the gene matches: 11. DNA for the CDR3: TGCGCCAGCAGCCTACGAACCGGGACTAGCGGGGGGCACGGGGAGCTGTTTTTT. Translating gives CASSLRTGTSGGHGELFF.

This chain uses TRBV4-1 with TRBJ2-5; D is unclear. The V end was cut by 0 bases, the J end by 1 base, with 15 bases between. Germline V lookup: CDR1 MGHRA, CDR2 YSYEKL. The CDR3 is 17 amino acids. The CDR3 here is CASSQEPSRSPQETQYF. As DNA, the CDR3 is TGCGCCAGCAGCCAAGAACCCTCACGCTCCCCCCAAGAGACCCAGTACTTC.

This clonotype was detected many times. The rearrangement links TRBV5-1 to TRBJ1-1; possible D gene TRBD1, 6 bases. The CDR3 sequence is 17 residues long. Germline assignment: CDR1 SGHRS and CDR2 YFSETQ. With 4 bases removed from V and 2 bases from J, the gap between germline ends came to 21 bases. The DNA for the CDR3 is TGCGCCAGCAGCACGGGGAGGGGGTCGGGACTTAACACTGAAGCTTTCTTT. Protein product: CASSTGRGSGLNTEAFF.

The rearrangement uses TRBV19 and TRBJ2-5, with 8 bases identical to TRBD1. This CDR3 is 15 amino acids long. Germline CDR1 and CDR2: LNHDA and SQIVND (reference sequence). Trimming removed 3 bases from V and 5 bases from J; junction bases left unmatched: 8. The CDR3 here is CASSMGTGPGETQYF. The CDR3 bases are TGTGCCAGTAGTATGGGGACAGGACCGGGTGAGACCCAGTACTTC.

This clonotype was seen more than once but under ten times. This sequence joins TRBV29-1 and TRBJ2-7, with 11 bases lining up with TRBD2. V shed 5 bases and J 6 bases; nucleotides not matched to a gene: 9. From germline, CDR1 is SQVTM and CDR2 ANQGSEA. This CDR3 comprises 14 residues. This CDR3 reads CSVPSTSGAGEQYF. CDR3 nucleotides: TGCAGCGTTCCATCGACTAGCGGGGCAGGCGAGCAGTACTTC.

This chain links TRBV6-5 with TRBJ2-5; TRBD2 might be the D (6 bases). V lost 2 bases and J 9 bases, leaving 25 bases between the germline ends. CDR3 size: 17 residues. The germline gives CDR1 MNHEY, CDR2 SVGAGI. The CDR3 loop is CASSYRGSRRGQVPQYF. The CDR3 DNA sequence: TGTGCCAGCAGTTACCGGGGATCTAGGAGGGGCCAAGTGCCCCAGTACTTC.

CDR3: CAISPTGPNEQFF. As DNA, the CDR3 is TGTGCCATCAGCCCGACAGGGCCCAATGAGCAGTTCTTC. The rearrangement joins TRBV10-3 to TRBJ2-1; 7 bases are a match to TRBD1. The V gene's germline CDR1 is ENHRY and CDR2 SYGVKD. This CDR3 has 13 amino acids. The J segment lost 6 bases and the V segment lost 6 bases, leaving 5 bases of the junction unmatched.

This clonotype was seen repeatedly, ten times or more. CDR3 loop: CSARDETTDNEQFF. CDR3 coding DNA: TGCAGTGCTAGAGATGAGACTACGGACAATGAGCAGTTCTTC. The chain combines TRBV20-1 with TRBJ2-1; maybe TRBD2 (5 bases). Germline loops: CDR1 DFQATT, CDR2 SNEGSKA (reference sequence). The CDR3 spans 14 residues. Trimming shortened V by 0 bases and J by 5 bases, and 11 bases separated the two germline ends.

Worth noting for this clonotype: One end of the junction does not line up with germline, which may come from a read error. The genes are TRBV27 and TRBJ1-1; D gene ambiguous. Germline CDR1 MNHEY, CDR2 SMNVEV (reference sequence). This CDR3 has 13 residues. The CDR3 spells CTSSLLGNTEAFF. The CDR3, as DNA: TGTACCAGCAGTTTATTGGGGAACACTGAAGCTTTCTTT.